The next 23 T cell receptor beta chains were all read from a single sample in a study of T cell repertoires in cytomegalovirus infection (dated by TCRdb to 2018 to 2020). The sample was run on an Illumina HiSeq 1500. TCRdb's own reprocessing of the public reads used fastp at Q25 and MiXCR and kept productive beta chains. Every CDR3 protein is listed once, alongside the most common genes and DNA of its rows. The sample includes 750,000 to 950,000 distinct CDR3 sequences, with approximately 32% observed a single time. The top ten constitute 10% to 15% of the sample. Sample treatment or condition, as interpreted from the label and publication: in vitro stimulation with specific CMV peptide epitopes to enrich CMV-specific T cells. These receptors lack a known antigen. Sequencing used cultured CD8+ T cells from PBMCs, obtained from culture after CMV antigen stimulation. The receptors here all came from a human donor in good health (CMV status not recorded). Some clones in this sample may be carry-over from other donors' samples.

This clonotype was counted ten times or more. The J gene is TRBJ1-5, the V gene TRBV12-3 or TRBV12-4; no reliable D call. With 1 base removed from V and 9 bases from J, the gap between germline ends came to 10 bases. This CDR3 spans 13 amino acids. CDR3 sequence: CASSLDQGLPQHF. The CDR3 nucleotides read TGTGCCAGCAGTTTAGATCAAGGGCTGCCCCAGCATTTT.

The rearrangement uses TRBV9 and TRBJ2-1, with 9 bases lining up with TRBD2. This CDR3 is built from 16 residues. Germline-derived CDR1 and CDR2 are SGDLS and YYNGEE. J was trimmed by 1 base and V by 0 bases; bases with no gene match: 2. CDR3: CASSVDSGGSYNEQFF. As DNA, the CDR3 is TGTGCCAGCAGCGTAGATAGCGGGGGATCCTACAATGAGCAGTTCTTC.

The rearrangement uses TRBV4-1 and TRBJ1-5; D not certain. Looked up from germline, CDR1 is MGHRA and CDR2 is YSYEKL. Trimming removed 2 bases at V and 0 bases at J, with 11 bases between. The CDR3 contains 16 residues. The DNA of the CDR3 is TGCGCCAGCAGCCAACCAGCGGATTATAGCAATCAGCCCCAGCATTTT. Translating it yields CASSQPADYSNQPQHF.

V is TRBV2 and J is TRBJ2-3; D is perhaps TRBD2 (6 bases). With 8 bases removed from V and 6 bases from J, the gap between germline ends came to 12 bases. The CDR3 covers 12 residues. Germline CDR1 and CDR2: SNHLY and FYNNEI. Written as DNA, the CDR3 is TGTGCCAGCCAGGAGGGTAGGGATACGCAGTATTTT. This codes for CASQEGRDTQYF. The full variable domain, completed using reference TRBV2 and TRBJ2-3, is EPEVTQTPSHQVTQMGQEVILRCVPISNHLYFYWYRQILGQKVEFLVSFYNNEISEKSEIFDDQFSVERPDGSNFTLKIRSTKLEDSAMYFCASQEGRDTQYFGPGTRLTVL.

This clonotype was counted a few times. The V call is TRBV6-1, the J call TRBJ2-2, with 9 nucleotides matching TRBD1. Germline CDR1 reads MNHNS; CDR2 reads SASEGT. V trimming: 1 base; J trimming: 3 bases; junction bases outside the gene matches: 9. The CDR3 extends over 18 amino acids. CDR3 loop: CASSEVFARTGDTGELFF. The CDR3 bases are TGTGCCAGCAGTGAAGTATTTGCGCGGACAGGGGACACCGGGGAGCTGTTTTTT.

CDR3 nucleotides: TGTGCCAGCAGCGTAGCCCGGGAATCGGATGGCTACACCTTC. Amino acid sequence: CASSVARESDGYTF. V gene TRBV9 combines with J gene TRBJ1-2; the D is unclear. There are 14 residues in the CDR3. Germline V gives CDR1 SGDLS, CDR2 YYNGEE. Trimming pared 0 bases from V and 6 bases from J, leaving 12 bases between.

This clonotype appeared a few times. The J gene is TRBJ2-7, the V gene TRBV9, with D possibly TRBD1 on 5 matching bases. This CDR3 is 14 amino acids long. Trimming removed 1 base at V and 5 bases at J, with 13 bases between. In germline, CDR1 is SGDLS, CDR2 YYNGEE. The DNA of the CDR3 is TGTGCCAGCAGCGTATCGCAGGGCCCCCACGAGCAGTACTTC. It yields the protein CASSVSQGPHEQYF.

This chain uses TRBV6-5 with TRBJ1-2, with a weak D call TRBD1 (6 bases). V dropped 4 bases and J dropped 5 bases, with 11 bases sitting between them. There are 13 residues in the CDR3. Looked up from germline, CDR1 is MNHEY and CDR2 is SVGAGI. The DNA for the CDR3 is TGTGCCAGCAGTTGGACAGAGACATATGGCTACACCTTC. It translates to CASSWTETYGYTF.

This clonotype came up many times. V usage is TRBV12-3 or TRBV12-4 and J usage is TRBJ2-1; 12 bases line up with TRBD1. After removal of 5 bases from V and 9 bases from J, the junction contained 17 bases not matched to a gene. The CDR3 sequence is 18 residues long. The CDR3 nucleotides are TGTGCCAGCAGTCATCCGGGACAGGGGGCATATCGGTTTGGTGAGCAGTTCTTC. Amino acids: CASSHPGQGAYRFGEQFF.

This clonotype turned up a few times. This rearrangement joins TRBV23-1 to TRBJ2-1, with D maybe TRBD2 (6 bases). TRBV23-1 is designated an ORF whose function remains uncertain. Trimming removed 4 bases from V and 4 bases from J, with 17 bases in between. CDR3 length equals 16 residues. The CDR3 bases are TGCGCCAGCAGTCCCCCCCGGGCCCGGGGGTACAATGAGCAGTTCTTC. Protein sequence: CASSPPRARGYNEQFF.

The chain couples TRBV15 to TRBJ2-5, with D unresolved. V lost 6 bases and J 4 bases, leaving 6 bases between the germline ends. The CDR3 is 11 residues long. Germline CDR1 and CDR2: LNHNV and YYDKDF (reference sequence). The DNA for the CDR3 is TGTGCCACCAGGGAACGAGAGACCCAGTACTTC. Its protein product is CATRERETQYF. Drawing the rest from reference TRBV15 and TRBJ2-5, the complete variable domain is DAMVIQNPRYQVTQFGKPVTLSCSQTLNHNVMYWYQQKSSQAPKLLFHYYDKDFNNEADTPDNFQSRRPNTSFCFLDIRSPGLGDTAMYLCATRERETQYFGPGTRLLVL.

The table lists this clonotype with many counts. The J gene is TRBJ1-1, the V gene TRBV7-8; D might be TRBD1 (6 bases). Germline values: CDR1 SGHVS, CDR2 FQNEAQ. The CDR3 covers 15 residues. V lost 3 bases to trimming and J lost 1 base, with 12 bases between them. The CDR3 protein is CASSLGGAGNTEAFF. The CDR3 DNA sequence: TGTGCCAGCAGCTTGGGGGGGGCAGGGAACACTGAAGCTTTCTTT. Together with reference TRBV7-8 and TRBJ1-1, the CDR3 gives the full variable domain: GAGVSQSPRYKVAKRGQDVALRCDPISGHVSLFWYQQALGQGPEFLTYFQNEAQLDKSGLPSDRFFAERPEGSVSTLKIQRTQQEDSAVYLCASSLGGAGNTEAFFGQGTRLTVV.

The J gene is TRBJ2-5, the V gene TRBV4-1, with D maybe TRBD2 (6 bases). Germline lookup yields CDR1 MGHRA and CDR2 YSYEKL. The CDR3 has 14 residues. Trimming cost V 0 bases and J 4 bases, with 9 bases left between them. CDR3 protein: CASSQEDGGETQYF. CDR3 in DNA: TGCGCCAGCAGCCAAGAGGACGGGGGAGAGACCCAGTACTTC.

This clonotype was observed a handful of times. The rearrangement links TRBV29-1 to TRBJ1-2; the D gene is possibly TRBD1 (6 bases). Trimming left V 6 bases short and J 4 bases short, with 15 bases between. The CDR3 consists of 13 residues. Germline CDR1 reads SQVTM; CDR2 reads ANQGSEA. CDR3 in amino acids: CSVVGGIGYGYTF. CDR3 in DNA: TGCAGCGTAGTGGGGGGCATTGGCTATGGCTACACCTTC.

This clonotype was observed a handful of times. The rearrangement uses TRBV4-2 and TRBJ2-7, with TRBD1 as a possible D gene (5 bases). The CDR3 is 13 amino acids. Germline lookup yields CDR1 LGHNA and CDR2 YNFKEQ. Trimming took off 3 bases at V and 5 bases at J, with 11 bases between the two ends. The CDR3 nucleotides are TGTGCCAGCAGCCATTCTAGGGGCGACGAGCAGTACTTC. Protein product: CASSHSRGDEQYF.

This clonotype appeared many times. The chain couples TRBV7-2 to TRBJ1-1, with D unresolved. V was pared by 3 bases and J by 0 bases, with 8 bases between. Germline V lookup: CDR1 SGHTA, CDR2 FQGNSA. The CDR3 contains 14 residues. The CDR3 DNA sequence: TGTGCCAGCAGCTTGGGCAAATTGAACACTGAAGCTTTCTTT. Translation: CASSLGKLNTEAFF.

The chain employs TRBV27 and TRBJ2-3; 7 positions agree with TRBD1. The CDR3 sequence is 14 residues long. Per germline, CDR1 MNHEY and CDR2 SMNVEV (reference sequence). The trim removed 7 bases at V and 4 bases at J, leaving 8 bases unmatched. CDR3 in DNA: TGTGCCAGCAACAACTACAGGGGACCAGATACGCAGTATTTT. This encodes CASNNYRGPDTQYF.

The gene calls are TRBV23-1 and TRBJ2-3; D call uncertain. TRBV23-1 is noted as an ORF with a role that remains uncertain. Trimming shortened V by 2 bases and J by 3 bases, and 9 bases separated the two germline ends. CDR3 length equals 14 residues. As DNA, the CDR3 is TGCGCCAGCAGTCAACTGCAGAAAACAGATACGCAGTATTTT. This sequence encodes CASSQLQKTDTQYF.

This chain connects TRBV25-1 to TRBJ1-1; 9 bases agree with TRBD1. Germline loops: CDR1 MGHDK, CDR2 SYGVNS. V lost 4 bases, J lost 7 bases, and 13 bases stayed unmatched. This CDR3 has 16 residues. The CDR3 DNA follows: TGTGCCAGCAGTGGAAGCCTGGGACAGGGACCAGTTGAAGCTTTCTTT. It specifies CASSGSLGQGPVEAFF. The full variable domain, its missing parts supplied by reference TRBV25-1 and TRBJ1-1, is EADIYQTPRYLVIGTGKKITLECSQTMGHDKMYWYQQDPGMELHLIHYSYGVNSTEKGDLSSESTVSRIRTEHFPLTLESARPSHTSQYLCASSGSLGQGPVEAFFGQGTRLTVV.

The genes are TRBV6-6 and TRBJ2-7; D unclear. Germline lookup yields CDR1 MNHNY and CDR2 SVGAGI (reference sequence). Trimming removed 6 bases at V and 5 bases at J, with 17 bases between. This CDR3 comprises 14 residues. The CDR3 nucleotides are TGTGCCAGCAGCCGAGGAAGGATGGACGACGAGCAGTACGTC. It specifies CASSRGRMDDEQYV.

The V gene is TRBV3-1, the J gene TRBJ2-5; TRBD2 matches 8 bases. CDR3 length: 15 residues. The trim removed 0 bases at V and 5 bases at J, leaving 5 bases unmatched. The germline gives CDR1 LGHDT, CDR2 YNNKEL (reference sequence). The CDR3 DNA sequence: TGTGCCAGCAGCCAAGAGATCGCTAGCGGGGAGACCCAGTACTTC. As protein: CASSQEIASGETQYF.

For this clonotype: A much larger clone lies one base from this, so it may be a read error. The V gene is TRBV7-9, the J gene TRBJ1-4; D remains unclear. V was cut by 7 bases and J by 7 bases, with 13 bases left in between. Germline V gene sequence: CDR1 SEHNR, CDR2 FQNEAQ (reference sequence). The CDR3 loop spans 13 amino acids. CDR3 sequence (DNA): TGTGCCAGCAACCCGGTTGGGAGTGAAAAACTGTTTTTT. Translation: CASNPVGSEKLFF.

The chain uses TRBV5-6 and TRBJ1-2; tentatively, D is TRBD1 (5 bases). Germline-derived CDR1 and CDR2 are SGHDT and YYEEEE. Trimming removed 0 bases from V and 4 bases from J, with 19 bases in between. CDR3 length equals 17 residues. The CDR3 loop reads CASSLAPGREALYGYTF. The CDR3 DNA reads TGTGCCAGCAGCTTGGCCCCGGGCAGGGAGGCCCTCTATGGCTACACCTTC.